The entry below describes one T cell receptor (beta chain). Its antigen is still unknown. This sample was included in a study of cytomegalovirus exposure and HLA in healthy donors. Study results and caveats: 150 to 200 TCR beta chains were listed as cytomegalovirus-associated. According to reports, the classifier identified cytomegalovirus status with high specificity and sensitivity. Researchers reported that three CMV-associated chains were confirmed in vitro as CMV antigen-specific. Within the approximately 110 validation repertoires, first-cohort TCR clusters tended to co-occur, according to a later analysis.

The method was immunoSEQ multiplex PCR; TCRdb's version includes in-frame clones alone and lacks a portion of them. The table records around 190,000 clones, around 85% of them present only once. V lost 3 bases, J lost 12 bases, and 5 bases stayed unmatched. The CDR3 is 13 amino acids. Germline lookup yields CDR1 SGHTA and CDR2 FQGNSA. The chain is built from TRBV7-2 and TRBJ1-2; 12 nucleotides line up with TRBD1. The sequenced material came from PBMCs. The clonotype was recovered from a young man in good health and CMV-seropositive. The CDR3 sequence is CASSLGQGASNTF. The CDR3 DNA follows: TGTGCCAGCAGCTTGGGACAGGGGGCTTCAAACACCTTC.